Sequencing of this T cell receptor (beta chain) was carried out in a study of cytomegalovirus exposure and HLA in healthy donors. Study outcomes and limitations: Later analysis suggested most CMV-associated TCR beta chains were HLA-restricted.

The PCR ran on 60 Vbeta and 13 Jbeta primers. Only in-frame clones appear in the TCRdb table, and some are missing; sequencing was by immunoSEQ multiplex PCR. Of approximately 110,000 clones listed, 82% are singletons. Comments on this clone: Its antigen is not identified.

The sample comprised PBMCs. The sequence was collected from a woman under 30 in good health and CMV-seronegative.

Here the CDR3 DNA reads TGCGCCAGCAGGCCCGACAGTGATAATTCACCCCTCCACTTT. Protein sequence: CASRPDSDNSPLHF. V usage is TRBV5-1 and J usage is TRBJ1-6; tentative D call: TRBD1 (5 bases). V lost 5 bases and J lost 5, with 11 bases in between. Germline V gene data show CDR1 as SGHRS and CDR2 as YFSETQ. CDR3 length equals 14 residues.